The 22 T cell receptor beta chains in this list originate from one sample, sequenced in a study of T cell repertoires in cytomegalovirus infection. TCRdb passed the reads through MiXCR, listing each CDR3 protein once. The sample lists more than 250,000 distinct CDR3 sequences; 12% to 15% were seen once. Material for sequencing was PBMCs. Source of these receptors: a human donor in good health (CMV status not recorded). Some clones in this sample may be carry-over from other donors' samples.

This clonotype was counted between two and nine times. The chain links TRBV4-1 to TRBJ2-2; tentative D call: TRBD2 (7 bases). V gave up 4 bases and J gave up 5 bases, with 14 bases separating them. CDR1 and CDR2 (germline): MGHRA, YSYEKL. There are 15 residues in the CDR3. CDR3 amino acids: CASSPRGGRTGELFF. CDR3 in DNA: TGCGCCAGCAGCCCTAGGGGGGGGAGGACCGGGGAGCTGTTTTTT.

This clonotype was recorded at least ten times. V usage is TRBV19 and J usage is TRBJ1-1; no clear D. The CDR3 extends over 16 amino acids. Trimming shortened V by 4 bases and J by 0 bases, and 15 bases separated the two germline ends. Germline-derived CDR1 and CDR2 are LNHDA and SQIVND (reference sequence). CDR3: CASSTPNKAMNTEAFF. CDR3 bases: TGTGCCAGTAGTACGCCAAACAAGGCCATGAACACTGAAGCTTTCTTT.

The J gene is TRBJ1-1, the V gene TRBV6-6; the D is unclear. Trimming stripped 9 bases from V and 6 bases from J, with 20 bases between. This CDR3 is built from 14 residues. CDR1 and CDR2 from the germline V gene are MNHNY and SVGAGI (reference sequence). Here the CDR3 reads CASRRPGFDSEAFF. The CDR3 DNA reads TGTGCCAGTAGAAGGCCAGGTTTTGACTCTGAAGCTTTCTTT.

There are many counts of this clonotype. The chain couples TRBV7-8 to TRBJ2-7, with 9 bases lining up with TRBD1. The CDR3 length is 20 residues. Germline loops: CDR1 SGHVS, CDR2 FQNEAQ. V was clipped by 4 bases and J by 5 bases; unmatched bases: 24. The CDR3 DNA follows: TGTGCCAGCAGCTCGATCCGCGGGACAGGGAATAGGGCGGAGGGTAACGAGCAGTACTTC. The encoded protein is CASSSIRGTGNRAEGNEQYF.

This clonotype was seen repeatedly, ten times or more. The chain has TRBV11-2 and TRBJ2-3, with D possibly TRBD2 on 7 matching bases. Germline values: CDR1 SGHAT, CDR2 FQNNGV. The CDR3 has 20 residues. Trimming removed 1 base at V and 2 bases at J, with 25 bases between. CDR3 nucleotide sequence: TGTGCCAGCAGCTTAGTTCATGGGGGGTGGGGGGGGCGCCTCACAGATACGCAGTATTTT. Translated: CASSLVHGGWGGRLTDTQYF.

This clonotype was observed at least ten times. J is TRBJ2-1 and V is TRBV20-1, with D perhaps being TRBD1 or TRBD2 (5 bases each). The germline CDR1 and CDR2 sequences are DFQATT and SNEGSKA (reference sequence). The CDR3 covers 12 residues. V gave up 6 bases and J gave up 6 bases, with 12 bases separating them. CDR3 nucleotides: TGCAGTGCCCCGAGGGGCCCCAATGAGCAGTTCTTC. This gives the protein CSAPRGPNEQFF.

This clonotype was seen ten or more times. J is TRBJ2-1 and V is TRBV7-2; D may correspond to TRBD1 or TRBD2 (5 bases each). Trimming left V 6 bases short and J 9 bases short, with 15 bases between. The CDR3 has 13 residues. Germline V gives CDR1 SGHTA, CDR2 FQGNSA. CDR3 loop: CASRLGVFSEQFF. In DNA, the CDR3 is TGTGCCAGCAGACTGGGGGTCTTCAGTGAGCAGTTCTTC.

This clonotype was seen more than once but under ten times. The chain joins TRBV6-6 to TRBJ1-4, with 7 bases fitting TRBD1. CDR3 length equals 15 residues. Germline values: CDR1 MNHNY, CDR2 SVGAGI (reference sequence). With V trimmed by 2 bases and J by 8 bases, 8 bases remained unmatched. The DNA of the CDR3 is TGTGCCAGCAGTTACCCCACAGGGGCCGACGAAAAACTGTTTTTT. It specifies CASSYPTGADEKLFF.

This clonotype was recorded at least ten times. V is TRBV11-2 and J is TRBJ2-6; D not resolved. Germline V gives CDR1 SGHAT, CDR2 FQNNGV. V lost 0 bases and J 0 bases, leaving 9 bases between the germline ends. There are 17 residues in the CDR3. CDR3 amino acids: CASSLDSRASGANVLTF. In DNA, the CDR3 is TGTGCCAGCAGCTTAGATTCCAGAGCCTCTGGGGCCAACGTCCTGACTTTC.

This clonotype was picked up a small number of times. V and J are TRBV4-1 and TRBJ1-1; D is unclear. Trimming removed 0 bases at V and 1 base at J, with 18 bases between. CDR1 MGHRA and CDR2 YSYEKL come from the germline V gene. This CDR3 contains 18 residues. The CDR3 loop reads CASSQDKFGEARNTEAFF. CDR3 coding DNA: TGCGCCAGCAGCCAAGATAAATTTGGAGAGGCTAGGAACACTGAAGCTTTCTTT.

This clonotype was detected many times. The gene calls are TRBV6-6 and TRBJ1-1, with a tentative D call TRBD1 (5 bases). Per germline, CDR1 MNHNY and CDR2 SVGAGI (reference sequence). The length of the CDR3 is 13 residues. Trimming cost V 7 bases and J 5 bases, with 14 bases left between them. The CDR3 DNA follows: TGTGCCAGCAACCCCCCGGGGGGGACTGAAGCTTTCTTT. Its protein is CASNPPGGTEAFF.

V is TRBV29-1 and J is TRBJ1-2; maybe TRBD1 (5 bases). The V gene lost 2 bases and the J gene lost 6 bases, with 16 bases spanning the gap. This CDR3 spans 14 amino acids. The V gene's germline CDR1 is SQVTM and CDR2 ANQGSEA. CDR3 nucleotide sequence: TGCAGCGTTGAAAGCGGGGGGTGGATAAATGGCTACACCTTC. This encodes CSVESGGWINGYTF.

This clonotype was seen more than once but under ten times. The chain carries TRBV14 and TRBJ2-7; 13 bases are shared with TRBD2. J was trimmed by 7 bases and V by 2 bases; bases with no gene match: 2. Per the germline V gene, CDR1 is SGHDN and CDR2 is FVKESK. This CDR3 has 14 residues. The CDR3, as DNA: TGTGCCAGCAGCCAATCACTAGCGGGGGGGGAGCAGTACTTC. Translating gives CASSQSLAGGEQYF.

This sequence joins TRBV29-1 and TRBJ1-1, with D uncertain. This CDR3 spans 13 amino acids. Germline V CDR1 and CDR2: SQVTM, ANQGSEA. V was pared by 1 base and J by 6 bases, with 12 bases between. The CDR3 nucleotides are TGCAGCGTTGAAGGTGGTCTATGGGCTGAAGCTTTCTTT. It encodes CSVEGGLWAEAFF.

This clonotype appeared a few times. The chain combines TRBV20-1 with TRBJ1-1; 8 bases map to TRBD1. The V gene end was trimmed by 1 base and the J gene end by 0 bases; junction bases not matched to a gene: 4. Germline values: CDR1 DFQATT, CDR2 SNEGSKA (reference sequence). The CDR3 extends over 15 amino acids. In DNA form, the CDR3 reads TGCAGTGCTAGAGGACAGGGGACACTGAACACTGAAGCTTTCTTT. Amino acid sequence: CSARGQGTLNTEAFF.

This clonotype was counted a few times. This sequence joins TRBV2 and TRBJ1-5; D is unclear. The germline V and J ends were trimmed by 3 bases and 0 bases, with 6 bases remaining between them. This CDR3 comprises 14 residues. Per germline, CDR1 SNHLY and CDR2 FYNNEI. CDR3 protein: CASSDKNSNQPQHF. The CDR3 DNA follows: TGTGCCAGCAGTGACAAGAATAGCAATCAGCCCCAGCATTTT.

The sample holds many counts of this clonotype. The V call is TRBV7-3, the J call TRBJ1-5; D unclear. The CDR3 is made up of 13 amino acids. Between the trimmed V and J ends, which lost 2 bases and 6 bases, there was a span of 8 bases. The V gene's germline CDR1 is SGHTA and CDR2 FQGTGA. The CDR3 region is CASSLGWGQPQHF. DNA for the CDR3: TGTGCCAGCAGCTTAGGTTGGGGTCAGCCCCAGCATTTT. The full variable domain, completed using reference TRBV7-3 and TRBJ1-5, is GAGVSQTPSNKVTEKGKYVELRCDPISGHTALYWYRQSLGQGPEFLIYFQGTGAADDSGLPNDRFFAVRPEGSVSTLKIQRTERGDSAVYLCASSLGWGQPQHFGDGTRLSIL.

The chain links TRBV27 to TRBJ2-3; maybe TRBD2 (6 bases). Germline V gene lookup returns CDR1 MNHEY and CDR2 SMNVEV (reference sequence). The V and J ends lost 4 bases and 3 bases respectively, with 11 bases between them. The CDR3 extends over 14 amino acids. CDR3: CASSSQRATDTQYF. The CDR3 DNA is TGTGCCAGCAGTTCTCAGCGGGCGACAGATACGCAGTATTTT.

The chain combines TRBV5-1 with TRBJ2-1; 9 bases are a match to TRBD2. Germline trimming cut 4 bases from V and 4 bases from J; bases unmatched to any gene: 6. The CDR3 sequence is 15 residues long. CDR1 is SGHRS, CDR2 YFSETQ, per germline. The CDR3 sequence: CASSGGGGAYNEQFF. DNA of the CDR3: TGCGCCAGCAGCGGGGGCGGGGGGGCTTACAATGAGCAGTTCTTC.

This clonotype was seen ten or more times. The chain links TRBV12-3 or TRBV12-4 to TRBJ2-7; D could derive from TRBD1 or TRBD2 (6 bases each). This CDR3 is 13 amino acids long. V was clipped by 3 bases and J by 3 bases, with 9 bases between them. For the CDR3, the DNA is TGTGCCAGCAGTTTGGGGGGACACTACGAGCAGTACTTC. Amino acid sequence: CASSLGGHYEQYF.

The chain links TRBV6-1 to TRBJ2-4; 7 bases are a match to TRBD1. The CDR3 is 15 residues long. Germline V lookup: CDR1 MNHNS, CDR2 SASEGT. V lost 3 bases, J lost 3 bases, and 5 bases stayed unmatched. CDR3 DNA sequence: TGTGCCAGCAGTGAGAATACAGGGGACAAAAACATTCAGTACTTC. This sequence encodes CASSENTGDKNIQYF.

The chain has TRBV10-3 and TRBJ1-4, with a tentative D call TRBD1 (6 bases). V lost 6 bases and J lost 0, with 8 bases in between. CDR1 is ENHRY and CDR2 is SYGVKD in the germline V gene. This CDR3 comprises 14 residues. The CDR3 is CAISQGTTNEKLFF. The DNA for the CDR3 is TGTGCCATCAGCCAGGGGACAACTAATGAAAAACTGTTTTTT.